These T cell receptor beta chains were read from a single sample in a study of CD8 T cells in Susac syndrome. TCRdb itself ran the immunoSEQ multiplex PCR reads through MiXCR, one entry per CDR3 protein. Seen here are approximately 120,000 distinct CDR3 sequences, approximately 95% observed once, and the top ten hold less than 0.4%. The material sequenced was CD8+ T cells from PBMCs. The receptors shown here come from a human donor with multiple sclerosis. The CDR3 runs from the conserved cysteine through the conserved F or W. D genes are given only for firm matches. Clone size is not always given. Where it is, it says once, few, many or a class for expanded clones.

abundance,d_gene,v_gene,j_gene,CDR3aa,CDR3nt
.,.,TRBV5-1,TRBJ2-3,CASSSWGDTQYF,TGCGCCAGCAGCTCTTGGGGGGATACGCAGTATTTT
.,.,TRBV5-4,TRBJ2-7,CASSQDIYYEQYF,TGTGCCAGCAGCCAGGACATCTACTACGAGCAGTACTTC
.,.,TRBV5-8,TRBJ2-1,CASSFGLSSYNEQFF,TGTGCCAGCAGCTTCGGACTAAGCTCCTACAATGAGCAGTTCTTC
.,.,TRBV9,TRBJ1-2,CASSVVNGGYTF,TGTGCCAGCAGCGTAGTTAATGGCGGCTACACCTTC
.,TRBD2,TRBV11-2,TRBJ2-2,CASSLGWEGPNTGELFF,TGTGCCAGCAGCTTAGGGTGGGAGGGGCCGAACACCGGGGAGCTGTTTTTT
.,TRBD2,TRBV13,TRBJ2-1,CASSLPSGMGEQFF,TGTGCCAGCAGCTTGCCTAGCGGGATGGGTGAGCAGTTCTTC
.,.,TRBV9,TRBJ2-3,CASSVGRSPSTDTQYF,TGTGCCAGCAGCGTAGGGAGGAGCCCTAGCACAGATACGCAGTATTTT
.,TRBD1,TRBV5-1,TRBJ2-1,CASRDRDRSYNEQFF,TGCGCCAGCAGAGACCGGGACAGGTCCTACAATGAGCAGTTCTTC
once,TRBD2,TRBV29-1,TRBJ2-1,CSVEDLADHNEQFF,TGCAGCGTTGAGGACCTAGCGGACCACAATGAGCAGTTCTTC
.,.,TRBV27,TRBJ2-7,CASSLGRASYEQYF,TGTGCCAGCAGTTTGGGCAGGGCCTCCTACGAGCAGTACTTC
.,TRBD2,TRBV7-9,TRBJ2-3,CASSTRLAETDTQYF,TGTGCCAGCAGCACCCGGCTAGCGGAGACAGATACGCAGTATTTT
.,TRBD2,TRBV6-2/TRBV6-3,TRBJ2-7,CASSSGLVPYEQYF,TGTGCCAGCAGTTCCGGACTAGTCCCCTACGAGCAGTACTTC
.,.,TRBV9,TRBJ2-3,CASSVPGGSTDTQYF,TGTGCCAGCAGCGTACCCGGGGGTAGCACAGATACGCAGTATTTT
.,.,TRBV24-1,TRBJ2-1,CATSYLAGSEQFF,TGTGCCACCAGCTATTTGGCGGGGAGTGAGCAGTTCTTC
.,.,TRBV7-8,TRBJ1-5,CASSPLRVASRNQPQHF,TGTGCCAGCAGCCCCCTGCGGGTGGCCAGCAGGAATCAGCCCCAGCATTTT
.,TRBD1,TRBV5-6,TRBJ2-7,CASSAEQGASYEQYF,TGTGCCAGCAGCGCCGAGCAGGGGGCCTCCTACGAGCAGTACTTC
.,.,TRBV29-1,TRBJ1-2,CSVMNPNSTNGYTF,TGCAGCGTTATGAATCCCAACTCGACTAATGGCTACACCTTC
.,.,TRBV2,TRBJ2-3,CAREDDTRTDTQYF,TGTGCCAGAGAAGATGATACGCGCACAGATACGCAGTATTTT
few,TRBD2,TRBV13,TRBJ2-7,CASSLSSGGKYEQYF,TGTGCCAGCAGCTTAAGTAGCGGGGGGAAGTACGAGCAGTACTTC
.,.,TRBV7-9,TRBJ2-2,CASSLEQITGELFF,TGTGCCAGCAGCTTAGAACAGATCACCGGGGAGCTGTTTTTT
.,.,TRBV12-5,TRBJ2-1,CASGPSWGHLNEQFF,TGTGCTAGTGGTCCTAGCTGGGGCCACCTCAATGAGCAGTTCTTC
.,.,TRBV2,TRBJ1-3,CASSEDSGGNTIYF,TGTGCCAGCAGTGAGGACTCAGGTGGAAACACCATATATTTT
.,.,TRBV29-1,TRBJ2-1,CGGGEAYNEQFF,TGCGGTGGAGGAGAAGCATACAATGAGCAGTTCTTC
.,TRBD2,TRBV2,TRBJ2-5,CASSGAAREGETQYF,TGTGCCAGCAGTGGGGCAGCCCGGGAGGGGGAGACCCAGTACTTC
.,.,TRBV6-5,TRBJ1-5,CASSSLGANQPQHF,TGTGCCAGCAGTTCCCTGGGGGCGAATCAGCCCCAGCATTTT
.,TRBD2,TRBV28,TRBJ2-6,CASSLGGQGYFGSGANVLTF,TGTGCCAGCAGTTTGGGAGGGCAGGGATATTTCGGTTCTGGGGCCAACGTCCTGACTTTC
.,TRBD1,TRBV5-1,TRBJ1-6,CASSYAGGYHNSPLHF,TGCGCCAGCAGCTACGCAGGGGGCTATCACAATTCACCCCTCCACTTT
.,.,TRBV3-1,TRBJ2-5,CASSQEGLQETQYF,TGTGCCAGCAGCCAAGAGGGTCTGCAAGAGACCCAGTACTTC
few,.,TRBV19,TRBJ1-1,CASSQAPGHLEEAFF,TGTGCCAGTAGTCAAGCCCCGGGACACCTCGAGGAAGCTTTCTTT
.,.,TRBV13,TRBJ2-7,CASSFGRWQSIEQYF,TGTGCCAGCAGCTTTGGTAGGTGGCAATCGATCGAGCAGTACTTC
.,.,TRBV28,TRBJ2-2,CASSLLGTGELFF,TGTGCCAGCAGTTTATTGGGCACCGGGGAGCTGTTTTTT
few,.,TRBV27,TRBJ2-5,CASSLLVETQYF,TGTGCCAGCAGTTTATTAGTTGAGACCCAGTACTTC
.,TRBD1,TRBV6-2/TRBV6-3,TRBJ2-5,CASSHGTAITMAQYF,TGTGCCAGCAGTCATGGGACAGCTATTACGATGGCCCAGTACTTC
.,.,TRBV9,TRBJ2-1,CASGRASYNEQFF,TGTGCCAGCGGCAGGGCTTCCTACAATGAGCAGTTCTTC
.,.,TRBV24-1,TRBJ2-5,CATSDFGRGRPQETQYF,TGTGCCACCAGTGATTTTGGTCGTGGACGGCCACAAGAGACCCAGTACTTC
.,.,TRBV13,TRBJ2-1,CASSLGFAGRLYNEQFF,TGTGCCAGCAGCTTAGGCTTTGCAGGGAGGCTCTACAATGAGCAGTTCTTC
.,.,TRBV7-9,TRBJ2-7,CASSPREGGPYEQYF,TGTGCCAGCAGCCCGCGAGAGGGGGGGCCTTACGAGCAGTACTTC
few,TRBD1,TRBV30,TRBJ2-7,CAWSRRQGYNEQYF,TGTGCCTGGAGCCGGAGACAGGGCTACAACGAGCAGTACTTC
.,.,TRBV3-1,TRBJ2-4,CASSPKTAKNIQYF,TGTGCCAGCAGCCCCAAGACCGCCAAAAACATTCAGTACTTC
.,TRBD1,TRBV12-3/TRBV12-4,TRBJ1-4,CASSFFSGTENEKLFF,TGTGCCAGCAGTTTTTTTTCCGGGACAGAAAATGAAAAACTGTTTTTT
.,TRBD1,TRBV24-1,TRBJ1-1,CATSDSSGTGGRTEAFF,TGTGCCACCAGTGATTCCTCCGGGACAGGGGGACGAACTGAAGCTTTCTTT
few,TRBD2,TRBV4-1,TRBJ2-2,CASSQPTSGGDTGELFF,TGCGCCAGCAGCCAGCCGACTAGCGGGGGGGACACCGGGGAGCTGTTTTTT
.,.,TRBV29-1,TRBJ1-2,CSVEDPARGRYGYTF,TGCAGCGTTGAAGATCCGGCGAGGGGAAGGTATGGCTACACCTTC
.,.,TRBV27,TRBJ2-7,CASSFPSGEQYF,TGTGCCAGCAGTTTCCCCTCTGGCGAGCAGTACTTC
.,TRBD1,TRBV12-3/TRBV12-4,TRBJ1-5,CASSFSGGHNQPQHF,TGTGCCAGCAGTTTCTCAGGGGGACACAATCAGCCCCAGCATTTT
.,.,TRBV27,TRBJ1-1,CASSLTRTTEAFF,TGTGCCAGCAGCTTGACACGAACCACTGAAGCTTTCTTT
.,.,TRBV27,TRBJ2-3,CASSLSARATDTQYF,TGTGCCAGCAGTTTATCGGCCAGGGCAACAGATACGCAGTATTTT
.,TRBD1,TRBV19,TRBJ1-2,CASSIRDRGTSGYTF,TGTGCCAGTAGTATCCGGGACAGGGGGACCTCTGGCTACACCTTC
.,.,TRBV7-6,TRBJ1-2,CASSPWTVGYGYTF,TGTGCCAGCAGCCCCTGGACAGTTGGATATGGCTACACCTTC
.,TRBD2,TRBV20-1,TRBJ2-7,CSARGPSSGGYEQYF,TGCAGTGCTAGAGGCCCGTCCAGCGGGGGTTACGAGCAGTACTTC
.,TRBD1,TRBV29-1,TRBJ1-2,CSVPPDRRANYGYTF,TGCAGCGTTCCCCCGGACAGGCGAGCTAACTATGGCTACACCTTC
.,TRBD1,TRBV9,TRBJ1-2,CASSVVGTGAPRGYGYTF,TGTGCCAGCAGCGTAGTCGGGACAGGGGCTCCGAGGGGATATGGCTACACCTTC
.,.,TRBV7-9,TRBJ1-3,CASSRTAQNTIYF,TGTGCCAGCAGCCGGACAGCCCAAAACACCATATATTTT
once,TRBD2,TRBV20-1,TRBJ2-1,CSASPVLAGGGEQFF,TGCAGTGCTAGCCCCGTGCTAGCGGGGGGCGGTGAGCAGTTCTTC
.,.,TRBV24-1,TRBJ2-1,CATSNPPGKGPYNEQFF,TGTGCCACCAGTAATCCCCCCGGGAAGGGACCTTACAATGAGCAGTTCTTC
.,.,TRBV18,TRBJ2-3,CASSPPRRTDTQYF,TGTGCCAGCTCACCACCCAGGCGCACAGATACGCAGTATTTT
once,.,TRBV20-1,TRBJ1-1,CSAKGGFLTEAFF,TGCAGTGCTAAGGGTGGGTTTCTCACTGAAGCTTTCTTT